The 15 T cell receptor beta chains in this list originate from one sample, sequenced in a study of liver allograft versus peripheral blood T cells. Looking at the study overall: The study compared liver allograft T cell receptor repertoires against peripheral blood repertoires of liver transplant recipients.

TCRdb re-analysed the reads in MiXCR, keeping a single row per CDR3 protein. The data show over 7,500 distinct CDR3 sequences, around 20% seen once. The origin of the receptors is a human patient who had a liver transplant. Some T cells may be transferred from the graft donor.

Only a few counts were recorded for this clonotype. V is TRBV5-1 and J is TRBJ1-3; perhaps TRBD1 as D (5 bases). The CDR3 loop spans 14 amino acids. Germline V gene data show CDR1 as SGHRS and CDR2 as YFSETQ. The V gene lost 4 bases and the J gene lost 2 bases, with 10 bases spanning the gap. CDR3 sequence reads: CASSPGGAGNTIYF. The CDR3 bases are TGCGCCAGCAGCCCGGGGGGGGCTGGAAACACCATATATTTT. Together with reference TRBV5-1 and TRBJ1-3, the CDR3 gives the full variable domain: KAGVTQTPRYLIKTRGQQVTLSCSPISGHRSVSWYQQTPGQGLQFLFEYFSETQRNKGNFPGRFSGRQFSNSRSEMNVSTLELGDSALYLCASSPGGAGNTIYFGEGSWLTVV.

Comment on this clonotype: This may stem from a read error, because a much larger clone lies one nucleotide away. CDR3 bases: TGTGCCAGTAATACCGGACAGGGGACTGAAGCTTTCTTT. This gives the protein CASNTGQGTEAFF. The chain uses TRBV19 and TRBJ1-1, with TRBD1 matching over 9 bases. J gave up 5 bases and V 7 bases, and 5 bases lay outside the gene matches. Germline CDR1 LNHDA, CDR2 SQIVND (reference sequence). The CDR3 consists of 13 residues.

By share of the sample, this clonotype is medium-sized. V gene TRBV6-5 combines with J gene TRBJ1-1; TRBD1 agrees at 7 bases. CDR1 MNHEY and CDR2 SVGAGI come from the germline V gene. The CDR3 contains 11 residues. V trimming: 5 bases; J trimming: 6 bases; junction bases outside the gene matches: 0. This chain's CDR3 is CASSQGAEAFF. DNA for the CDR3: TGTGCCAGCAGTCAGGGGGCTGAAGCTTTCTTT.

About this clonotype: This sequence is one base from a far larger clone and is likely a read error. This sequence joins TRBV29-1 and TRBJ2-7, with 10 nucleotides matching TRBD1. The J call is in doubt because the DNA end fits TRBJ2-1 better. The CDR3 runs to 14 residues. CDR1 and CDR2 (germline): SQVTM, ANQGSEA. The CDR3 DNA reads TGCAGCGTTGGTCGGGACAGGGGTCGGGATGAGCAGTTCTTC. Translation: CSVGRDRGRDEQFF.

By proportion, this clonotype is medium-sized. The chain couples TRBV19 to TRBJ2-2; TRBD1 agrees at 9 bases. J gave up 2 bases and V 7 bases, and 5 bases lay outside the gene matches. The CDR3 covers 15 residues. CDR1 and CDR2 from the germline V gene are LNHDA and SQIVND (reference sequence). CDR3 sequence: CASNRGQGNTGELFF. DNA for the CDR3: TGTGCCAGTAACCGGGGACAGGGAAACACCGGGGAGCTGTTTTTT.

By sample fraction, this clonotype is medium-sized. The gene calls are TRBV10-3 and TRBJ2-4, with 8 bases fitting TRBD2. Trimming removed 5 bases from V and 2 bases from J; junction bases left unmatched: 5. Germline-derived CDR1 and CDR2 are ENHRY and SYGVKD. CDR3 size: 15 residues. The DNA for the CDR3 is TGTGCCATCAGTTCAGGACTAGCTACCAAAAACATTCAGTACTTC. It translates to CAISSGLATKNIQYF.

This sequence joins TRBV19 and TRBJ1-3, with a tentative D call TRBD1 (5 bases). The length of the CDR3 is 15 residues. V lost 4 bases to trimming and J lost 0 bases, with 10 bases between them. In germline, CDR1 is LNHDA, CDR2 SQIVND (reference sequence). CDR3 residues: CASSTGLTSGNTIYF. DNA for the CDR3: TGTGCCAGTAGTACGGGACTCACCTCTGGAAACACCATATATTTT.

By its share, this clonotype is medium-sized. The chain recombines TRBV10-3 with TRBJ2-3; D may be TRBD2 (7 bases). Trimming removed 0 bases at V and 1 base at J, with 11 bases between. Looked up from germline, CDR1 is ENHRY and CDR2 is SYGVKD. CDR3 length: 16 amino acids. The chain's CDR3 is CAISESWEGGTDTQYF. CDR3 nucleotides: TGTGCCATCAGTGAGTCCTGGGAGGGGGGCACAGATACGCAGTATTTT.

This clonotype was seen more than once but under ten times. CDR3 DNA sequence: TGTGCCAGCAGGGACCTCGGGCGGGCCGTGGATACGCAGTATTTT. Translating gives CASRDLGRAVDTQYF. This chain links TRBV12-3 or TRBV12-4 with TRBJ2-3; D is possibly TRBD2 (5 bases). The CDR3 is 15 residues long. Trimming shortened V by 6 bases and J by 6 bases, and 19 bases separated the two germline ends.

In this sample, this clonotype is medium-sized. The rearrangement links TRBV6-5 to TRBJ2-2, with 7 bases aligning to TRBD1. CDR1 is MNHEY, CDR2 SVGAGI, per germline. J was trimmed by 0 bases and V by 6 bases; bases with no gene match: 13. The CDR3 sequence is 18 residues long. CDR3 in amino acids: CASSLRAGGSPNTGELFF. The CDR3, as DNA: TGTGCCAGCAGCCTTCGGGCAGGGGGTAGTCCGAACACCGGGGAGCTGTTTTTT.

By sample fraction, this clonotype is medium-sized. The chain employs TRBV24-1 and TRBJ1-5; weak D call: TRBD1 (5 bases). V was shortened by 6 bases and J by 7 bases, with 15 bases between the two germline ends. CDR1 is KGHDR and CDR2 is SFDVKD in the germline V gene. This CDR3 region has 14 residues. The CDR3 here is CATSQAATGQPQHF. Here the CDR3 DNA reads TGTGCCACCAGTCAGGCTGCCACAGGCCAGCCCCAGCATTTT.

The V call is TRBV9, the J call TRBJ1-4; 9 bases fit TRBD1. The germline CDR1 and CDR2 sequences are SGDLS and YYNGEE. V lost 3 bases, J lost 2 bases, and 8 bases stayed unmatched. This CDR3 has 17 amino acids. The CDR3 loop reads CASSDNRGLGTNEKLFF. Written as DNA, the CDR3 is TGTGCCAGCAGCGACAACAGGGGGCTCGGGACTAATGAAAAACTGTTTTTT.

This clonotype showed up many times. The CDR3 spells CASTKTQGGEQYF. For the CDR3, the DNA is TGTGCCAGTACCAAAACACAGGGAGGCGAGCAGTACTTC. This chain joins TRBV19 and TRBJ2-7; D is perhaps TRBD1 or TRBD2 (6 bases each). Germline V gene sequence: CDR1 LNHDA, CDR2 SQIVND (reference sequence). The CDR3 is 13 residues long. V lost 7 bases and J 6 bases, leaving 16 bases between the germline ends.

By its share, this clonotype is medium-sized. The chain couples TRBV29-1 to TRBJ2-6; 8 nucleotides agree with TRBD1. Trimming at V came to 3 bases and at J to 1 base, leaving 8 bases not matched to a gene. Germline V gene sequence: CDR1 SQVTM, CDR2 ANQGSEA. There are 17 residues in the CDR3. DNA of the CDR3: TGCAGCGTTGAGATGACAGGGGTGGAATCTGGGGCCAACGTCCTGACTTTC. Protein product: CSVEMTGVESGANVLTF.

Relative to its sample, this clonotype is medium-sized. The chain uses TRBV29-1 and TRBJ2-1; weak D call: TRBD2 (6 bases). This CDR3 is built from 16 residues. The germline CDR1 and CDR2 sequences are SQVTM and ANQGSEA. Trimming took 0 bases from V and 1 from J, leaving 13 bases between them. The DNA of the CDR3 is TGCAGCGTTGAAGATTATACGGGAGCGTCCTACAATGAGCAGTTCTTC. Translation: CSVEDYTGASYNEQFF.